This paragraph covers one TCR beta chain sequence. These data belong to a study of blood T cell repertoires in COVID-19. Across the whole study: Both acute and convalescent COVID-19 samples were obtained from the United States, Italy and Spain.

Clones were sequenced by immunoSEQ multiplex PCR, and TCRdb holds only the in-frame ones, with some missing. In the table there are approximately 120,000 clones, around nine tenths of which are singletons. CDR3 length: 18 residues. From germline, CDR1 is LNHDA and CDR2 SQIVND (reference sequence). V trimming: 6 bases; J trimming: 1 base; junction bases outside the gene matches: 11. The chain employs TRBV19 and TRBJ2-2; 10 bases are a match to TRBD1. This TCR was sampled from a man over 45 with COVID-19, enrolled during active disease. Sample: peripheral blood. The CDR3 sequence: CASSPRDRGRLNTGELFF. Here the CDR3 DNA reads TGTGCCAGTAGCCCCCGGGACAGGGGACGGCTGAACACCGGGGAGCTGTTTTTT.